These 30 T cell receptor beta chains were sequenced from one sample in a study of identical twins. TCRdb reprocessed the 5' RACE reads with MiXCR, giving one entry per CDR3 protein. The table includes 350,000 to 500,000 distinct CDR3 sequences, less than 20% detected once. Sequenced material: naive T cells sorted from blood. The source of these receptors is a man aged 45-65 years in good health.

This clonotype was counted many times. J is TRBJ2-1 and V is TRBV27, with D perhaps matching TRBD1 or TRBD2 (6 bases each). CDR1 MNHEY and CDR2 SMNVEV come from the germline V gene (reference sequence). The CDR3 has 15 residues. The ends were cut back, 6 bases at V and 4 bases at J, with 16 bases in the middle. The CDR3 DNA reads TGTGCCAGCAGGGTTGGCCGGGGGCCGTACAATGAGCAGTTCTTC. Encoded protein: CASRVGRGPYNEQFF.

The chain links TRBV6-1 to TRBJ1-5, with a tentative D call TRBD1 (5 bases). V was cut by 8 bases and J by 6 bases, with 17 bases left in between. The CDR3 is 14 residues long. Germline assignment: CDR1 MNHNS and CDR2 SASEGT. The CDR3 reads CASRPGGRTQPQHF. The CDR3 nucleotides read TGTGCCAGCCGCCCCGGGGGAAGGACTCAGCCCCAGCATTTT.

This chain joins TRBV11-2 and TRBJ2-7, with 8 bases matching TRBD1. V lost 5 bases to trimming and J lost 3 bases; unmatched junction nucleotides: 12. Germline V gene lookup returns CDR1 SGHAT and CDR2 FQNNGV. The CDR3 is 16 residues long. Written as DNA, the CDR3 is TGTGCCAGCAGCCTCGAGATCCGGGACAGGAGCTACGAGCAGTACTTC. It specifies CASSLEIRDRSYEQYF.

The chain employs TRBV3-1 and TRBJ2-7; D possibly matches TRBD1 or TRBD2 (5 bases each). The ends were cut back, 8 bases at V and 0 bases at J, with 26 bases in the middle. This CDR3 comprises 18 residues. Germline CDR1 reads LGHDT; CDR2 reads YNNKEL (reference sequence). In nucleotides, the CDR3 is TGTGCCAGCTCCCAAGAGGGGTTGACAGAATTCACCTCCTACGAGCAGTACTTC. It encodes CASSQEGLTEFTSYEQYF.

The rearrangement joins TRBV7-9 to TRBJ1-5, with a tentative D call TRBD1 (6 bases). The CDR3 totals 13 residues. Germline V gives CDR1 SEHNR, CDR2 FQNEAQ (reference sequence). Trimming removed 5 bases at V and 3 bases at J, with 8 bases between. The CDR3 here is CASSRTDNQPQHF. In nucleotides, the CDR3 is TGTGCCAGCAGCCGGACAGACAATCAGCCCCAGCATTTT.

This clonotype was seen many times. J is TRBJ2-1 and V is TRBV25-1; 7 bases line up with TRBD2. The CDR3 is 16 residues long. Germline CDR1 and CDR2: MGHDK and SYGVNS. Trimming cost V 1 base and J 1 base; bases outside gene matches: 4. Here the CDR3 reads CASSEFGGGSYNEQFF. CDR3 in DNA: TGTGCCAGCAGTGAATTTGGGGGAGGGTCCTACAATGAGCAGTTCTTC.

V is TRBV4-2 and J is TRBJ2-5; a weak D match, TRBD1 (5 bases). Trimming took 1 base from V and 5 from J, leaving 11 bases between them. Per the germline V gene, CDR1 is LGHNA and CDR2 is YNFKEQ. This CDR3 has 14 amino acids. The CDR3 loop is CASSQVLGRETQYF. CDR3 DNA: TGTGCCAGCAGCCAAGTTCTGGGGCGGGAGACCCAGTACTTC.

The chain carries TRBV28 and TRBJ1-2; possible D gene TRBD1, 6 bases. The V gene lost 3 bases and the J gene lost 4 bases, with 12 bases spanning the gap. Germline V gene data show CDR1 as MDHEN and CDR2 as SYDVKM. The length of the CDR3 is 14 residues. CDR3 DNA sequence: TGTGCCAGCAGTTTTGGACAGACAATCTATGGCTACACCTTC. Encoded protein: CASSFGQTIYGYTF.

The chain combines TRBV5-6 with TRBJ2-1; D not certain. The CDR3 is 14 amino acids. V was trimmed by 0 bases and J by 7 bases, leaving 11 bases between them. CDR1 SGHDT and CDR2 YYEEEE come from the germline V gene. The CDR3 DNA is TGTGCCAGCAGCTTGGGGGGTGGTTGGAATGAGCAGTTCTTC. Translated: CASSLGGGWNEQFF.

This clonotype was counted between two and nine times. The V and J genes are TRBV7-9 and TRBJ1-6, with unresolved D. Germline V gene sequence: CDR1 SEHNR, CDR2 FQNEAQ (reference sequence). CDR3 length: 13 amino acids. Trimming shortened V by 7 bases and J by 4 bases, and 8 bases separated the two germline ends. CDR3: CASNLGYNSPLHF. In DNA form, the CDR3 reads TGTGCCAGCAATTTGGGGTATAATTCACCCCTCCACTTT.

The chain links TRBV7-2 to TRBJ2-3, with 7 bases aligning to TRBD1. CDR3 length: 14 residues. Trimming took 9 bases from V and 0 from J; bases not matched to a gene: 6. Germline CDR1 and CDR2: SGHTA and FQGNSA. The CDR3 is CASEDRTSTDTQYF. CDR3 in DNA: TGTGCCAGTGAGGACAGGACTAGCACAGATACGCAGTATTTT. Looking up the rest from reference TRBV7-2 and TRBJ2-3 gives the full variable domain: GAGVSQSPSNKVTEKGKDVELRCDPISGHTALYWYRQSLGQGLEFLIYFQGNSAPDKSGLPSDRFSAERTGGSVSTLTIQRTQQEDSAVYLCASEDRTSTDTQYFGPGTRLTVL.

Only a few counts were recorded for this clonotype. The chain joins TRBV4-1 to TRBJ2-2; 14 nucleotides line up with TRBD2. Germline trimming cut 2 bases from V and 3 bases from J; bases unmatched to any gene: 5. The CDR3 totals 18 residues. In germline, CDR1 is MGHRA, CDR2 YSYEKL. The CDR3 loop reads CASSQSGLAGVHTGELFF. The CDR3 DNA reads as TGCGCCAGCAGCCAATCGGGACTAGCGGGGGTGCACACCGGGGAGCTGTTTTTT.

The genes are TRBV4-2 and TRBJ2-6, with D possibly being TRBD2 (6 bases). Germline V gene sequence: CDR1 LGHNA, CDR2 YNFKEQ. The CDR3 is 18 residues long. The germline V and J ends were trimmed by 0 bases and 0 bases, with 12 bases remaining between them. CDR3 protein: CASSQEGGPDSGANVLTF. In nucleotides, the CDR3 is TGTGCCAGCAGCCAAGAAGGAGGGCCCGACTCTGGGGCCAACGTCCTGACTTTC.

This clonotype turned up a few times. This chain joins TRBV6-5 and TRBJ1-2; tentatively, D is TRBD1 (5 bases). V was trimmed by 10 bases and J by 8 bases, leaving 14 bases between them. CDR3 length: 11 amino acids. Germline CDR1 reads MNHEY; CDR2 reads SVGAGI. The CDR3 spells CATSQGGGYTF. Here the CDR3 DNA reads TGTGCCACCTCTCAGGGTGGAGGCTACACCTTC.

The sample holds a few counts of this clonotype. The J gene is TRBJ2-7, the V gene TRBV20-1, with D possibly being TRBD1 or TRBD2 (6 bases each). Germline lookup yields CDR1 DFQATT and CDR2 SNEGSKA (reference sequence). Between the trimmed V and J ends, which lost 3 bases and 6 bases, there was a span of 21 bases. This CDR3 region has 15 residues. The CDR3, as DNA: TGCAGTGCTAGTGGCCCTAGGGGGGCAGGGAGCGAGCAGTACTTC. This gives the protein CSASGPRGAGSEQYF.

This clonotype has ten or more counts. The V call is TRBV20-1, the J call TRBJ2-7, with no clear D. The CDR3 consists of 14 residues. Germline CDR1 reads DFQATT; CDR2 reads SNEGSKA (reference sequence). V was clipped by 0 bases and J by 6 bases, with 15 bases between them. The CDR3 sequence is CSARDLRKAFEQYF. As DNA, the CDR3 is TGCAGTGCTAGAGATTTAAGGAAAGCTTTCGAGCAGTACTTC.

The chain combines TRBV12-3 or TRBV12-4 with TRBJ2-3; tentative D call: TRBD2 (6 bases). Deletions cut 6 bases from V and 5 bases from J, with 21 bases between. This CDR3 spans 16 amino acids. The CDR3 spells CASRLRDSGPKDTQYF. The CDR3 DNA follows: TGTGCCAGCAGGCTCCGGGACTCCGGACCGAAAGATACGCAGTATTTT.

There are many counts of this clonotype. The V gene is TRBV14, the J gene TRBJ2-6; no clear D. V dropped 4 bases and J dropped 0 bases, with 16 bases sitting between them. Germline CDR1 is SGHDN and CDR2 is FVKESK. The CDR3 spans 18 residues. DNA for the CDR3: TGTGCCAGCAGCCTTCCACCACCACACAACTCTGGGGCCAACGTCCTGACTTTC. Protein product: CASSLPPPHNSGANVLTF. Using reference TRBV14 and TRBJ2-6 for the parts outside the CDR3, the full variable domain is EAGVTQFPSHSVIEKGQTVTLRCDPISGHDNLYWYRRVMGKEIKFLLHFVKESKQDESGMPNNRFLAERTGGTYSTLKVQPAELEDSGVYFCASSLPPPHNSGANVLTFGAGSRLTVL.

The rearrangement links TRBV5-1 to TRBJ1-4; a weak D match, TRBD1 (6 bases). The V gene's germline CDR1 is SGHRS and CDR2 YFSETQ. V was pared by 2 bases and J by 0 bases, with 8 bases between. CDR3 length: 15 residues. The CDR3 coding sequence is TGCGCCAGCAGCTTCCGACAGGCAACTAATGAAAAACTGTTTTTT. Protein: CASSFRQATNEKLFF.

A few counts support this clonotype. The chain uses TRBV12-3 or TRBV12-4 and TRBJ2-6; D is possibly TRBD1 (5 bases). This CDR3 contains 16 residues. Deletions cut 3 bases from V and 0 bases from J, with 9 bases between. The CDR3 loop is CASSFPQGSGANVLTF. CDR3 DNA: TGTGCCAGCAGTTTTCCGCAGGGCTCTGGGGCCAACGTCCTGACTTTC.

This clonotype was seen repeatedly, ten times or more. This rearrangement joins TRBV10-3 to TRBJ2-7, with D perhaps matching TRBD1 (6 bases). CDR1 is ENHRY and CDR2 is SYGVKD in the germline V gene. This CDR3 contains 13 residues. Trimming took off 6 bases at V and 1 base at J, with 10 bases between the two ends. The CDR3 sequence is CAIRVGQSYEQYF. The CDR3 region has the DNA TGTGCCATCAGGGTCGGACAGTCCTACGAGCAGTACTTC.

Only a few counts were recorded for this clonotype. This chain links TRBV5-5 with TRBJ2-4, with a possible D match to TRBD1 (6 bases). The germline V and J ends were trimmed by 7 bases and 7 bases, with 21 bases remaining between them. Germline CDR1 is SGHKS and CDR2 is YYEKEE (reference sequence). The CDR3 spans 15 residues. For the CDR3, the DNA is TGTGCCAGCTCGGAGGCCAGGGGCCTTGGTAACATTCAGTACTTC. This codes for CASSEARGLGNIQYF.

The sample holds many counts of this clonotype. The J gene is TRBJ2-1, the V gene TRBV10-3; 11 bases line up with TRBD2. The trim removed 3 bases at V and 4 bases at J, leaving 2 bases unmatched. CDR3 length: 15 residues. In germline, CDR1 is ENHRY, CDR2 SYGVKD. The CDR3 is CAISDRLAGYNEQFF. The CDR3 DNA reads as TGTGCCATCAGTGACCGACTAGCGGGATACAATGAGCAGTTCTTC.

The genes are TRBV20-1 and TRBJ2-5; D is unclear. Trimming took 4 bases from V and 3 from J, leaving 18 bases between them. Germline V gene sequence: CDR1 DFQATT, CDR2 SNEGSKA (reference sequence). The CDR3 contains 15 residues. CDR3 in amino acids: CSATGTSWAKETQYF. CDR3 nucleotides: TGCAGTGCTACCGGCACCAGCTGGGCAAAAGAGACCCAGTACTTC.

The rearrangement links TRBV10-3 to TRBJ2-1, with no clear D. The CDR3 contains 16 residues. Per germline, CDR1 ENHRY and CDR2 SYGVKD. The V gene lost 0 bases and the J gene lost 6 bases, with 15 bases spanning the gap. CDR3 residues: CAISESEWGSSNEQFF. CDR3 DNA sequence: TGTGCCATCAGTGAGTCGGAGTGGGGTTCGTCCAATGAGCAGTTCTTC.

The chain combines TRBV12-3 or TRBV12-4 with TRBJ2-7; D may be TRBD1 or TRBD2 (5 bases each). V lost 6 bases to trimming and J lost 6 bases, with 12 bases between them. This CDR3 comprises 12 residues. The CDR3 DNA reads TGTGCCAGCAGCTCCGGGACCTTCGAGCAGTACTTC. Amino acid sequence: CASSSGTFEQYF.

This clonotype has a handful of counts. The J gene is TRBJ2-7, the V gene TRBV11-2, with 10 bases matching TRBD1. CDR3 length: 14 amino acids. The J segment lost 3 bases and the V segment lost 5 bases, leaving 4 bases of the junction unmatched. Germline V lookup: CDR1 SGHAT, CDR2 FQNNGV. CDR3 DNA: TGTGCCAGCAGCCGACAGGGGGCCTTCTACGAGCAGTACTTC. Translating it yields CASSRQGAFYEQYF.

The genes are TRBV10-3 and TRBJ2-7, with D unresolved. The germline V gene has CDR1 ENHRY and CDR2 SYGVKD. Trimming left V 6 bases short and J 2 bases short, with 8 bases between. This CDR3 is 12 amino acids long. The CDR3 DNA reads TGTGCCATCAGAGGGCCTGCCTACGAGCAGTACTTC. Translated, it gives CAIRGPAYEQYF.

This clonotype was counted only a few times. The chain links TRBV27 to TRBJ1-1; D uncertain. The V end was cut by 1 base, the J end by 4 bases, with 16 bases between. The CDR3 is 16 residues long. The germline CDR1 and CDR2 sequences are MNHEY and SMNVEV (reference sequence). In DNA, the CDR3 is TGTGCCAGCAGTTTATTGTCCATGGGCAGTAGCACTGAAGCTTTCTTT. This encodes CASSLLSMGSSTEAFF.

This clonotype turned up a few times. The chain employs TRBV5-1 and TRBJ2-1; 7 nucleotides match TRBD1. V shed 4 bases and J 6 bases; nucleotides not matched to a gene: 10. CDR1 SGHRS and CDR2 YFSETQ come from the germline V gene. The CDR3 consists of 15 residues. CDR3 in amino acids: CASSPRTGAANEQFF. CDR3 nucleotides: TGCGCCAGCAGCCCCCGGACAGGTGCGGCCAATGAGCAGTTCTTC.